These 17 T cell receptor beta chains were sequenced from one sample in a study of blood T cell repertoires in COVID-19. The method was immunoSEQ multiplex PCR; TCRdb's version includes in-frame clones alone and lacks a portion of them. In the table there are about 130,000 clones, almost 70% of which are singletons. Sequenced: peripheral blood. These receptors all stem from a woman in her seventies with acute or convalescent COVID-19.

The rearrangement joins TRBV7-3 to TRBJ2-1; 8 bases map to TRBD2. The V gene end was trimmed by 5 bases and the J gene end by 5 bases; junction bases not matched to a gene: 11. Looked up from germline, CDR1 is SGHTA and CDR2 is FQGTGA. The CDR3 is 16 residues long. CDR3 sequence reads: CASSPYQGLGNNEQFF. DNA of the CDR3: TGTGCCAGCAGCCCGTACCAGGGACTAGGGAACAATGAGCAGTTCTTC.

The chain carries TRBV9 and TRBJ2-5; 14 bases agree with TRBD2. The CDR3 is 18 residues long. Germline V gives CDR1 SGDLS, CDR2 YYNGEE. V lost 4 bases to trimming and J lost 4 bases; unmatched junction nucleotides: 12. CDR3 DNA: TGTGCCAGCAGCAGGGGGACTAGCGGGAGTTTTTGGGGAGAGACCCAGTACTTC. It yields the protein CASSRGTSGSFWGETQYF.

The chain couples TRBV5-4 to TRBJ1-2, with D perhaps TRBD1 (5 bases). From germline, CDR1 is SGHNT and CDR2 YYREEE (reference sequence). The CDR3 spans 17 residues. Trimming removed 0 bases from V and 5 bases from J, with 20 bases in between. CDR3 bases: TGTGCCAGCAGCTTGGTTGGCAGGGATAAGGGAGGGTATGGCTACACCTTC. As protein: CASSLVGRDKGGYGYTF.

This clone was counted between two and nine times. The genes are TRBV18 and TRBJ1-6; TRBD1 matches 9 bases. The V segment lost 2 bases and the J segment 6 bases; nucleotides outside the gene matches: 2. Per germline, CDR1 KGHSH and CDR2 LQKENI. The CDR3 has 15 residues. CDR3 nucleotides: TGTGCCAGCTCACCATCGGGACAGGGTAATTCACCCCTCCACTTT. This gives the protein CASSPSGQGNSPLHF.

The rearrangement joins TRBV2 to TRBJ2-5; 7 nucleotides line up with TRBD1. Germline lookup yields CDR1 SNHLY and CDR2 FYNNEI. This CDR3 region has 16 residues. J lost 0 bases, V lost 3 bases, and 7 bases had no gene match. The CDR3 is CASSDVGTANQETQYF. DNA for the CDR3: TGTGCCAGCAGTGATGTGGGGACAGCTAACCAAGAGACCCAGTACTTC.

The table lists this clone with a few counts. This chain uses TRBV7-2 with TRBJ2-7; unclear D gene. The CDR3 consists of 16 residues. CDR1 and CDR2 from the germline V gene are SGHTA and FQGNSA. The V and J ends lost 5 bases and 0 bases respectively, with 17 bases between them. This CDR3 reads CASSKPTYRSSYEQYF. CDR3 in DNA: TGTGCCAGCAGCAAGCCAACCTATAGAAGCTCCTACGAGCAGTACTTC.

This chain uses TRBV12-5 with TRBJ2-3; TRBD1 is a possible D gene (5 bases). The CDR3 is made up of 14 amino acids. V lost 0 bases and J lost 2, with 6 bases in between. Germline V gene data show CDR1 as LGHNT and CDR2 as FRNRAP. The CDR3 DNA is TGTGCTAGTGGTTTGGTAGGGGACACAGATACGCAGTATTTT. Translation: CASGLVGDTDTQYF.

The chain links TRBV18 to TRBJ2-7; D is perhaps TRBD1 (5 bases). V was trimmed by 2 bases and J by 3 bases, leaving 17 bases between them. Germline V gene sequence: CDR1 KGHSH, CDR2 LQKENI. The CDR3 is made up of 16 amino acids. The CDR3 DNA reads as TGTGCCAGCTCACCAAGGAAACAGGCCCAATTCTACGAGCAGTACTTC. It specifies CASSPRKQAQFYEQYF. The variable domain in full, completed from reference TRBV18 and TRBJ2-7, reads NAGVMQNPRHLVRRRGQEARLRCSPMKGHSHVYWYRQLPEEGLKFMVYLQKENIIDESGMPKERFSAEFPKEGPSILRIQQVVRGDSAAYFCASSPRKQAQFYEQYFGPGTRLTVT.

The CDR3: CASSEFGAPTGELFF. The CDR3 nucleotides read TGTGCCAGCAGCGAATTTGGGGCTCCCACCGGGGAGCTGTTTTTT. This chain links TRBV11-2 with TRBJ2-2; perhaps TRBD1 as D (5 bases). In germline, CDR1 is SGHAT, CDR2 FQNNGV. The CDR3 totals 15 residues. V was shortened by 5 bases and J by 4 bases, with 14 bases between the two germline ends. Combining the CDR3 with reference TRBV11-2 and TRBJ2-2 gives the whole variable domain EAGVAQSPRYKIIEKRQSVAFWCNPISGHATLYWYQQILGQGPKLLIQFQNNGVVDDSQLPKDRFSAERLKGVDSTLKIQPAKLEDSAVYLCASSEFGAPTGELFFGEGSRLTVL.

CDR3 DNA sequence: TGTGCCAGTAGTTTTCGACAGGCGGTGTGGGTACCTACCGGGGAGCTGTTTTTT. Translation: CASSFRQAVWVPTGELFF. The J gene is TRBJ2-2, the V gene TRBV19, with D tentatively TRBD1 (6 bases). The CDR3 extends over 18 amino acids. V dropped 5 bases and J dropped 5 bases, with 24 bases sitting between them. Germline lookup yields CDR1 LNHDA and CDR2 SQIVND (reference sequence). Based on the CDR3 plus reference TRBV19 and TRBJ2-2, the full variable domain is DGGITQSPKYLFRKEGQNVTLSCEQNLNHDAMYWYRQDPGQGLRLIYYSQIVNDFQKGDIAEGYSVSREKKESFPLTVTSAQKNPTAFYLCASSFRQAVWVPTGELFFGEGSRLTVL.

The rearrangement uses TRBV30 and TRBJ1-5; 7 bases agree with TRBD1. Germline V gene sequence: CDR1 GTSNPN, CDR2 SVGIG (reference sequence). The V gene end was trimmed by 3 bases and the J gene end by 0 bases; junction bases not matched to a gene: 14. The CDR3 has 18 residues. CDR3 DNA sequence: TGTGCCTGGAGCCTAGGGGCAGGGGGGTCATATAGCAATCAGCCCCAGCATTTT. Translation: CAWSLGAGGSYSNQPQHF.

This chain links TRBV28 with TRBJ1-1; D might be TRBD1 (6 bases). CDR1 is MDHEN and CDR2 is SYDVKM in the germline V gene. This CDR3 is 13 amino acids long. V was shortened by 5 bases and J by 5 bases, with 12 bases between the two germline ends. CDR3 in DNA: TGTGCCAGCAGTGGGGGGGCAGGGACTGAAGCTTTCTTT. The encoded protein is CASSGGAGTEAFF.

This clone has only one observation. V gene TRBV12-5 combines with J gene TRBJ2-5, with D possibly TRBD1 on 5 matching bases. The CDR3 loop spans 16 amino acids. Germline assignment: CDR1 LGHNT and CDR2 FRNRAP. The V end was cut by 0 bases, the J end by 5 bases, with 16 bases between. Here the CDR3 DNA reads TGTGCTAGTGGTTTGGTGTTCGGAGCCAGGGTTGAGACCCAGTACTTC. Protein sequence: CASGLVFGARVETQYF. Full variable domain (missing parts from reference TRBV12-5 and TRBJ2-5): DARVTQTPRHKVTEMGQEVTMRCQPILGHNTVFWYRQTMMQGLELLAYFRNRAPLDDSGMPKDRFSAEMPDATLATLKIQPSEPRDSAVYFCASGLVFGARVETQYFGPGTRLLVL.

This chain uses TRBV19 with TRBJ2-1; the D gene is possibly TRBD2 (6 bases). This CDR3 is 14 amino acids long. V dropped 7 bases and J dropped 1 base, with 11 bases sitting between them. Germline-derived CDR1 and CDR2 are LNHDA and SQIVND (reference sequence). CDR3 coding DNA: TGTGCCAGTACGTTGGCGGGATCCTACAATGAGCAGTTCTTC. Its translation is CASTLAGSYNEQFF.

This clone was counted between two and nine times. CDR3 region: CASSIRQGQGEQYF. CDR3 nucleotide sequence: TGTGCCAGTAGTATCAGGCAGGGGCAGGGCGAGCAGTACTTC. The chain joins TRBV19 to TRBJ2-7, with D possibly being TRBD1 (6 bases). Trimming shortened V by 3 bases and J by 6 bases, and 15 bases separated the two germline ends. The CDR3 length is 14 residues. CDR1 is LNHDA, CDR2 SQIVND, per germline (reference sequence).

This chain uses TRBV6-1 with TRBJ1-2; the D is unclear. The V gene's germline CDR1 is MNHNS and CDR2 SASEGT. The CDR3 contains 14 residues. Deletions cut 3 bases from V and 8 bases from J, with 16 bases between. CDR3 in DNA: TGTGCCAGCAGTGACGGGGTATCAAATCGGGGCTACACCTTC. It codes for CASSDGVSNRGYTF.

The count of this clone is one. The chain employs TRBV6-5 and TRBJ1-2, with D perhaps matching TRBD1 (5 bases). This CDR3 contains 13 residues. V was shortened by 0 bases and J by 5 bases, with 7 bases between the two germline ends. From germline, CDR1 is MNHEY and CDR2 SVGAGI. CDR3 DNA sequence: TGTGCCAGCAGTTACTCGGCAGGGTATGGCTACACCTTC. Its protein is CASSYSAGYGYTF.